One and the same sample provided the 23 T cell receptor beta chains below, sequenced in a study of response to subunit inactivated influenza vaccine. TCRdb re-called the RT-PCR reads through MiXCR, storing one row per CDR3 protein. The sample includes roughly 700,000 distinct CDR3 sequences, approximately 15% of them seen just once. The sequencing used PBMCs from blood, collected 14 days before vaccination. The receptor set was obtained from a man aged 50-60 years who received an inactivated influenza vaccine.

The rearrangement uses TRBV4-2 and TRBJ2-4; TRBD2 matches 8 bases. The trim removed 0 bases at V and 12 bases at J, leaving 10 bases unmatched. The CDR3 consists of 15 residues. Germline loops: CDR1 LGHNA, CDR2 YNFKEQ. CDR3 bases: TGTGCCAGCAGCCAAGATTGGGGGGGGCGGGGGGCTCAGTACTTC. Amino acid sequence: CASSQDWGGRGAQYF.

J is TRBJ2-5 and V is TRBV20-1, with TRBD2 matching over 8 bases. The germline V gene has CDR1 DFQATT and CDR2 SNEGSKA (reference sequence). This CDR3 has 15 residues. Germline trimming cut 2 bases from V and 1 base from J; bases unmatched to any gene: 6. The CDR3 region is CSARKGSGVQETQYF. CDR3 sequence (DNA): TGCAGTGCTAGAAAGGGTAGCGGGGTCCAAGAGACCCAGTACTTC.

In its sample, this clonotype was seen a few times. This chain connects TRBV6-1 to TRBJ1-5; D unclear. CDR3 size: 13 residues. The V and J ends lost 1 base and 4 bases respectively, with 5 bases between them. Germline V CDR1 and CDR2: MNHNS, SASEGT. The CDR3 here is CASSEEPNQPQHF. In DNA, the CDR3 is TGTGCCAGCAGTGAAGAACCAAATCAGCCCCAGCATTTT.

In its sample, this clonotype was seen a few times. The chain carries TRBV7-9 and TRBJ2-3; 9 nucleotides agree with TRBD1. V trimming: 5 bases; J trimming: 7 bases; junction bases outside the gene matches: 10. The CDR3 sequence is 15 residues long. Germline CDR1 SEHNR, CDR2 FQNEAQ (reference sequence). CDR3 in amino acids: CASSRTGALKHTQYF. The DNA for the CDR3 is TGTGCCAGCAGCCGGACAGGGGCCCTTAAACATACGCAGTATTTT.

CDR3 in amino acids: CASSPGTSAFQETQYF. CDR3 nucleotide sequence: TGTGCCAGCAGCCCCGGGACTAGCGCTTTCCAAGAGACCCAGTACTTC. The chain is built from TRBV14 and TRBJ2-5, with TRBD2 matching 10 bases. V shed 4 bases, J shed 1 base, and the junction held 6 bases outside the gene matches. The CDR3 length is 16 residues. CDR1 is SGHDN, CDR2 FVKESK, per germline.

The V gene is TRBV20-1, the J gene TRBJ2-5; 7 bases are a match to TRBD2. The V gene's germline CDR1 is DFQATT and CDR2 SNEGSKA (reference sequence). V lost 0 bases to trimming and J lost 5 bases; unmatched junction nucleotides: 3. CDR3 length: 13 residues. CDR3 in amino acids: CSARDKGGETQYF. DNA for the CDR3: TGCAGTGCTAGAGATAAGGGAGGGGAGACCCAGTACTTC.

The chain joins TRBV20-1 to TRBJ2-3; D could derive from TRBD1 or TRBD2 (6 bases each). This CDR3 contains 18 residues. Trimming cost V 0 bases and J 0 bases, with 19 bases left between them. Germline CDR1 reads DFQATT; CDR2 reads SNEGSKA (reference sequence). The CDR3 sequence is CSARDTMGGHLSTDTQYF. CDR3 nucleotide sequence: TGCAGTGCTAGAGATACTATGGGGGGACACCTAAGCACAGATACGCAGTATTTT.

This clonotype has only a few counts. The CDR3 protein is CASSPLAGGREQFF. The CDR3 region has the DNA TGTGCCAGCTCACCACTAGCGGGAGGGCGTGAGCAGTTCTTC. This chain links TRBV18 with TRBJ2-1, with 11 bases aligning to TRBD2. Germline-derived CDR1 and CDR2 are KGHSH and LQKENI. CDR3 size: 14 residues. V shed 1 base and J 9 bases; nucleotides not matched to a gene: 2.

This clonotype was detected ten times or more. This sequence joins TRBV5-1 and TRBJ1-4; TRBD1 might be the D (5 bases). The ends were cut back, 0 bases at V and 5 bases at J, with 8 bases in the middle. Per germline, CDR1 SGHRS and CDR2 YFSETQ. This CDR3 contains 14 residues. Here the CDR3 reads CASSLVGENEKLFF. The DNA of the CDR3 is TGCGCCAGCAGCTTGGTGGGGGAAAATGAAAAACTGTTTTTT. Complete variable domain (other parts from reference TRBV5-1 and TRBJ1-4): KAGVTQTPRYLIKTRGQQVTLSCSPISGHRSVSWYQQTPGQGLQFLFEYFSETQRNKGNFPGRFSGRQFSNSRSEMNVSTLELGDSALYLCASSLVGENEKLFFGSGTQLSVL.

The gene calls are TRBV2 and TRBJ2-2; TRBD1 aligns across 10 bases. Germline lookup yields CDR1 SNHLY and CDR2 FYNNEI. The CDR3 length is 16 residues. J lost 4 bases, V lost 2 bases, and 4 bases had no gene match. The CDR3 here is CASSERGTGVTGELFF. The DNA for the CDR3 is TGTGCCAGCAGTGAAAGGGGGACAGGGGTCACCGGGGAGCTGTTTTTT.

The rearrangement uses TRBV6-5 and TRBJ2-7; 7 nucleotides align to TRBD1. CDR3 length: 14 amino acids. V trimming: 5 bases; J trimming: 4 bases; junction bases outside the gene matches: 8. Germline V gene data show CDR1 as MNHEY and CDR2 as SVGAGI. The CDR3 protein is CASSTWTGHYEQYF. The CDR3 region has the DNA TGTGCCAGCAGTACTTGGACAGGACATTACGAGCAGTACTTC.

This chain connects TRBV6-6 to TRBJ1-5; D call uncertain. The CDR3 is 13 amino acids. The V end lost 5 bases, the J end lost 3 bases, and 8 bases lay between the germline ends. Germline CDR1 is MNHNY and CDR2 is SVGAGI (reference sequence). CDR3 amino acids: CASSQTNNQPQHF. For the CDR3, the DNA is TGTGCCAGCAGTCAAACAAACAATCAGCCCCAGCATTTT.

V usage is TRBV7-9 and J usage is TRBJ2-1, with D tentatively TRBD2 (5 bases). The germline CDR1 and CDR2 sequences are SEHNR and FQNEAQ (reference sequence). The CDR3 is 15 amino acids. V shed 5 bases and J shed 3 bases, with 14 bases lying between them. CDR3 protein: CASSLRGSLYNEQFF. The CDR3 DNA reads TGTGCCAGCAGCCTACGAGGGAGCCTCTACAATGAGCAGTTCTTC.

The gene calls are TRBV9 and TRBJ2-2; a weak D match, TRBD1 (5 bases). CDR1 is SGDLS and CDR2 is YYNGEE in the germline V gene. With 0 bases removed from V and 0 bases from J, the gap between germline ends came to 12 bases. The CDR3 is 17 amino acids. The chain's CDR3 is CASSVGRSRANTGELFF. The CDR3 coding sequence is TGTGCCAGCAGCGTAGGGCGAAGCAGGGCGAACACCGGGGAGCTGTTTTTT.

The V gene is TRBV7-2, the J gene TRBJ2-2, with 7 bases fitting TRBD2. Losses at the gene ends were 6 bases for V and 2 bases for J; bases not matched to a gene: 6. The CDR3 has 15 amino acids. The germline CDR1 and CDR2 sequences are SGHTA and FQGNSA. The CDR3 DNA is TGTGCCAGCAGTATGACGGGACTAAACACCGGGGAGCTGTTTTTT. It encodes CASSMTGLNTGELFF. The variable domain in full, with the rest retrieved from reference TRBV7-2 and TRBJ2-2, is GAGVSQSPSNKVTEKGKDVELRCDPISGHTALYWYRQSLGQGLEFLIYFQGNSAPDKSGLPSDRFSAERTGGSVSTLTIQRTQQEDSAVYLCASSMTGLNTGELFFGEGSRLTVL.

The chain joins TRBV6-1 to TRBJ2-1; TRBD1 might be the D (7 bases). Germline CDR1 MNHNS, CDR2 SASEGT. This CDR3 is built from 15 residues. The V gene lost 6 bases and the J gene lost 8 bases, with 20 bases spanning the gap. The CDR3 DNA reads as TGTGCCAGCAGCGGGAGACAGGGTTTTGTGTATGAGCAGTTCTTC. This gives the protein CASSGRQGFVYEQFF.

This clonotype was detected only a few times. The CDR3, as DNA: TGCAGTGCTACACAGGGAGGGGGCAATCAGCCCCAGCATTTT. The encoded protein is CSATQGGGNQPQHF. The chain employs TRBV20-1 and TRBJ1-5; TRBD1 is a possible D gene (6 bases). The CDR3 is 14 residues long. The V end was cut by 4 bases, the J end by 2 bases, with 12 bases between. The germline gives CDR1 DFQATT, CDR2 SNEGSKA (reference sequence).

Only a few counts were recorded for this clonotype. V and J are TRBV25-1 and TRBJ2-7; TRBD2 agrees at 7 bases. This CDR3 is built from 12 residues. J gave up 9 bases and V 8 bases, and 10 bases lay outside the gene matches. Looked up from germline, CDR1 is MGHDK and CDR2 is SYGVNS. Here the CDR3 reads CASGLGGEGQYF. The CDR3 nucleotides are TGTGCCAGCGGATTGGGCGGGGAGGGGCAGTACTTC.

This clonotype was detected only a few times. The J gene is TRBJ1-6, the V gene TRBV7-9; D remains ambiguous. CDR1 and CDR2 (germline): SEHNR, FQNEAQ (reference sequence). The CDR3 runs 15 residues. V lost 5 bases and J 9 bases, leaving 17 bases between the germline ends. CDR3 in amino acids: CASSPSAVAPSPLHF. Written as DNA, the CDR3 is TGTGCCAGCAGCCCCTCTGCCGTCGCTCCTTCACCCCTCCACTTT.

V usage is TRBV4-1 and J usage is TRBJ1-4, with D possibly matching TRBD1 (6 bases). V shed 1 base and J shed 4 bases, with 13 bases lying between them. From germline, CDR1 is MGHRA and CDR2 YSYEKL. The CDR3 consists of 16 residues. The CDR3 reads CASSQVLQGINEKLFF. CDR3 coding DNA: TGCGCCAGCAGCCAAGTGCTACAGGGAATTAATGAAAAACTGTTTTTT.

This clonotype was detected ten times or more. The chain uses TRBV5-1 and TRBJ2-2; possible D gene TRBD2, 5 bases. Germline lookup yields CDR1 SGHRS and CDR2 YFSETQ. CDR3 size: 17 residues. V was cut by 4 bases and J by 3 bases, with 19 bases left in between. The CDR3 nucleotides are TGCGCCAGCAGCAGTTTCGGCGGGCGTACCGACACCGGGGAGCTGTTTTTT. This translates into CASSSFGGRTDTGELFF.

In its sample, this clonotype was seen a few times. The V call is TRBV20-1, the J call TRBJ2-5; D remains unclear. The CDR3 extends over 12 amino acids. V lost 6 bases, J lost 5 bases, and 13 bases lay in between. Germline V gives CDR1 DFQATT, CDR2 SNEGSKA (reference sequence). DNA for the CDR3: TGCAGTGCGCCCTGGCTCGGGGAGACCCAGTACTTC. This translates into CSAPWLGETQYF.

There are a few counts of this clonotype. The chain links TRBV7-2 to TRBJ2-1; TRBD1 aligns across 7 bases. Germline V gene sequence: CDR1 SGHTA, CDR2 FQGNSA. The CDR3 consists of 16 residues. V trimming: 5 bases; J trimming: 0 bases; junction bases outside the gene matches: 7. Here the CDR3 reads CASSRRQGSSYNEQFF. In nucleotides, the CDR3 is TGTGCCAGCAGCCGAAGACAGGGCAGCTCCTACAATGAGCAGTTCTTC.